The TCR beta chain described here comes from a study of blood T cells in healthy people across ages. The length of the CDR3 is 14 residues. The germline V gene has CDR1 DFQATT and CDR2 SNEGSKA (reference sequence). The V and J ends lost 6 bases and 1 base respectively, with 10 bases between them. A second roughly 6 to 12 cycle PCR used barcoded and J-beta primers. From the 5' RACE reads, TCRdb called clonotypes with MiXCR, one entry per CDR3 protein. This sample has some 920,000 distinct CDR3 sequences; around 54% occur once, and the top ten carry around 21%. Each sample had at least 6 million PBMCs isolated.

V is TRBV20-1 and J is TRBJ2-6, with TRBD1 as a possible D gene (6 bases). The sequence was obtained from a woman aged 55-75 years in good health. The sequencing input was blood. CDR3 DNA: TGCAGTGCCAAGGACAGATCTGGGGCCAACGTCCTGACTTTC. Translating gives CSAKDRSGANVLTF.